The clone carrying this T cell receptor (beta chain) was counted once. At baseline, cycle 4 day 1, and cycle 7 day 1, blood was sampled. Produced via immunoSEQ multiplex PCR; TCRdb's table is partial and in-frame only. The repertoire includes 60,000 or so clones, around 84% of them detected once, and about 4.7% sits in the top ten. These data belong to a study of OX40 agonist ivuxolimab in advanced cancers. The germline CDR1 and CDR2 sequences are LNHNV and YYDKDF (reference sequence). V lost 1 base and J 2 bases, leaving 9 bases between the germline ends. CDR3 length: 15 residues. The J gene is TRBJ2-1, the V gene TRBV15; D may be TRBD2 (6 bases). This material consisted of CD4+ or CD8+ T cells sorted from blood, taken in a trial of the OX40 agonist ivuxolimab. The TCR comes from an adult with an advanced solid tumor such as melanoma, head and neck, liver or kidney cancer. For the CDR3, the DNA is TGTGCCACCAGCAGAGGTCGCGGGACCTACAATGAGCAGTTCTTC. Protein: CATSRGRGTYNEQFF.